This T cell receptor (beta chain) was identified during a study of OX40 agonist ivuxolimab in advanced cancers. At the level of the study: Ivuxolimab, which patients received intravenously every 2 weeks, was dosed at 0.01 to 10 mg/kg.

Profiling relied on immunoSEQ multiplex PCR, and the TCRdb table lists in-frame clones only, not all of them. Seen here are tens of thousands of clones, 75% to 95% observed once, and the top ten hold less than 5%. For this clone: Its target is unknown.

CDR1 is WSHSY and CDR2 is SAAADI in the germline V gene. V lost 8 bases, J lost 2 bases, and 7 bases stayed unmatched. The CDR3 is 14 amino acids. Study findings and constraints: The work left the antigen specificity of expanded peripheral T cells undetermined. Both blood CD4+ and CD8+ T cells showed clonal growth by week 6 at 0.1 to 3.0 mg/kg. People who partly responded at 0.1-3.0 mg/kg had some of the least clonal expansion seen.

Material: CD4+ or CD8+ T cells sorted from blood, obtained in a trial of the OX40 agonist ivuxolimab. The origin of this receptor is an adult with an advanced solid tumor such as melanoma, head and neck, liver or kidney cancer. The rearrangement links TRBV10-2 to TRBJ2-3; 7 positions agree with TRBD2. As DNA, the CDR3 is TGCGCCAGCCTACCTCGGGGGGTCACAGATACGCAGTATTTT. Protein product: CASLPRGVTDTQYF.